This T cell receptor beta chain is drawn from a study of blood T cell repertoires in COVID-19 (dated by TCRdb to about 2020). In the study overall: Collaborator samples came from the United States, Italy and Spain and covered acute and convalescent phases of COVID-19. The prospective study material was composed of cDNA or gDNA derived from T cells, B-cell-depleted T cells, or PBMCs. The dataset comprised deeply sampled blood TCRbeta repertoires from subjects exposed to, actively infected with, or recovered from COVID-19. The repertoires were released in a freely available public database meant as a resource for research on the immune response to SARS-CoV-2. The samples were drawn from the first 160 participants of the ongoing ImmuneRACE study and from roughly 1,300 subjects provided by 6 global collaborators. A de-identified subject ID, COVID-19 status, age in years and sex were almost always included in the sample metadata. HLA class I and class II types, where available, came from metadata supplied by the sample provider rather than from assay-based typing.

A note on this clone: No antigen is known for it. It has no much larger one-base neighbor in the sample; base qualities were not kept.

TCRbeta CDR3 regions were amplified from genomic DNA using the immunoSEQ Assay, a bias-controlled multiplex PCR. On the study's bioinformatics: The number of nucleated cells in each sample was estimated by amplification of reference gene primers within the assay. Sequence reads were collapsed and filtered to measure the absolute abundance of every unique TCRbeta CDR3 rearrangement. For each sample, productive Simpson clonality was calculated as the square root of Simpson's diversity index across productive rearrangements. TCRdb retrieved this table from immuneACCESS and kept in-frame rearrangements only. Not all clones are present; in checked studies, unresolved V genes account for under half, and no reason is known for the remainder. V, J and clone size are taken as reported in that table, and D and trimming were inferred from the DNA itself. Across this sample there are approximately 73,000 clones, with roughly four fifths seen only once. The ten largest make up 0.65% to 0.9% of the sample.

Germline trimming: 9 bases from V, 0 bases from J; junction bases outside gene matches: 9. The germline V gene provides CDR1 MGHRA and CDR2 YSYEKL. The CDR3 runs 15 amino acids, cysteine and phenylalanine included. CDR3 DNA only is kept here, 45 bases in frame from base 1. The study at large found these results: Clinical and demographic metadata were provided uncurated, with the amount varying by source and participant.

Collaborating institutions collected whole blood in K2EDTA tubes following their own protocols. For TCRbeta analysis, collaborator samples were shipped as frozen whole blood, as isolated PBMCs, or as DNA extracted from either sample type. Sequencing was carried out using peripheral blood. The sequence came from a woman in her 70s with acute or convalescent COVID-19. The sequence links TRBV4-1 to TRBJ2-3; TRBD2 agrees with 7 junctional bases. Here the CDR3 is given as CASHSGLPSTDTQYF. In nucleotides, the sequence is TGCGCCAGTCATTCGGGACTACCCAGCACAGATACGCAGTATTTT.